Listed below are T cell receptor beta chains from one sample, sequenced in a study of cytomegalovirus exposure and HLA in healthy donors. Some clones are missing from TCRdb's copy, which holds only in-frame ones; the method was immunoSEQ multiplex PCR. The sample contains 85,000 to 100,000 clones, more than 60% of which appear only once. Material: PBMCs. All receptors come from a human donor in good health. CDR3s leave out the opening cysteine and the closing phenylalanine or tryptophan. Fields, in order: clone size, V gene, CDR3 protein. Only some rows state a clone size, as once, few, many or a class for expanded clones.

>.|TRBV9
ASSASGLLSYEQY
>.|TRBV5-1
ASSEGSTDTQY
>.|TRBV2
ASRRFRETYGYT
>.|TRBV18
ASSPEPGQFATEAF
>.|TRBV9
ASSVEQRLTDTQY
>.|TRBV5-1
ASSQLAGHDEQF
>few|TRBV19
ASSSGRGYEQY
>.|TRBV7-6
ASSYRGLGYEQY
>.|TRBV27
ASSQGANYNEQF
>.|TRBV6-5
ASSYSKGASNQPQH
>once|TRBV6-5
ASHQRQGGLLEQF
>.|TRBV7-8
ASSKYRGQGGYT
>few|TRBV19
ASNARDRVRGSPLH
>.|TRBV29-1
SVEGTSANEQF
>.|TRBV5-1
ASSELAGGRETQY
>.|TRBV7-9
ASSRSGTSGNEQY
>.|TRBV7-2
ASSLGRVSQAF
>few|TRBV25-1
ASSDRGRDRVVTEAF
>.|TRBV5-4
ASSRGPGQANYGYT
>.|TRBV5-3
ARSTGTGIELVREQY
>.|TRBV15
ATSRDRRSSGANVLT
>.|TRBV25-1
ASSEDSSYNSPLH
>.|TRBV5-1
ASSLLAGRNTGELF
>few|TRBV6-5
ASSYSPGGSLYEQY
>.|TRBV6-5
ASSIAGGPNEQF
>once|TRBV15
ATSEGEGGAQETQY
>.|TRBV5-6
ASSDGGTLSGNTIY
>.|TRBV30
AWSVKLTRGFNYGYT
>many|TRBV7-9
ASSFGSSGQNNEQF
>few|TRBV5-1
ASSLQIMNTEAF
>.|TRBV2
ASSETRAGGTDTQY
>.|TRBV6-1
ASSDLTGFTQPQH
>.|TRBV6-6
ASSDDRVSNQPQH
>few|TRBV6-5
ASSPQGYTGELF
>.|TRBV5-1
ASSLAGLDNEKLF
>.|TRBV5-5
ASSLTGNSPLH
>.|TRBV9
ASSVVPGTGSTGELF
>.|TRBV6-1
ASSEAEWTGGNEQY
>.|TRBV5-1
ASSLSSRWTGELF
>few|TRBV5-5
ASSTSQGGISTDTQY
>.|TRBV7-2
ASSQGLGTQY
>.|TRBV5-1
ASSLTSATSSTDTQY
>.|TRBV5-1
ASSQTTGELF
>once|TRBV5-1
ASSPPVPITDEQF
>.|TRBV5-6
ASSYSGNYGYT
>.|TRBV6-1
ASSEFEGTAMNTEAF
>.|TRBV10-3
AISEYRGANEKLF
>once|TRBV7-9
SSSLQRGSGTGNQPQH
>.|TRBV6-4
ASGDRGNTGELF
>.|TRBV10-3
AISAKRETQY
>.|TRBV10-1
ASSDPGQGTYEQY
>.|TRBV7-2
ASSLARGGPQH
>once|TRBV5-1
ASSSTPPGQKETQY
>once|TRBV10-3
AISGGGSNQPQH
>.|TRBV29-1
SVEDHTENTEAF
>.|TRBV11-3
ASSLGEGNTDTQY
>.|TRBV25-1
VSSLPGGTGELF
>.|TRBV7-6
ASSLAPGLAGVDGELF
>few|TRBV19
ASSQTEGYT